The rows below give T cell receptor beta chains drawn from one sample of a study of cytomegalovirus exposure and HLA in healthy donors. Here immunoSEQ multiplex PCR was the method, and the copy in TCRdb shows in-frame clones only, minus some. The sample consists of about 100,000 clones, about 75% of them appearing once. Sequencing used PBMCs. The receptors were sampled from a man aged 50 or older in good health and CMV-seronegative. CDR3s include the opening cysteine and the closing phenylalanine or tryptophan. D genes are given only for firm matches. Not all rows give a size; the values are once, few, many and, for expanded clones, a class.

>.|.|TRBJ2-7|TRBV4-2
TGTGCCAGCAGCCCATACATGGGGGGGCGAAACGAGCAGTACTTC
CASSPYMGGRNEQYF
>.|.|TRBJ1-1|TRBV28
TGTGCCAGCAGTTTAATCCAAAGAGGGACTGAAGCTTTCTTT
CASSLIQRGTEAFF
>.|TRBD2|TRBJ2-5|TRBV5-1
TGCGCCAGCAGCTTGGACCCAGCGGGAGGGGAAGAGACCCAGTACTTC
CASSLDPAGGEETQYF
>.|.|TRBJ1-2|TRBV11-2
TGTGCCAGCAGCTTAACAGGGCCGGGAGGCTACACCTTC
CASSLTGPGGYTF
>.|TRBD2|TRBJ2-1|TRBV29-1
TGCAGCGTTGGTAGCGGGGAGGAATACAATGAGCAGTTCTTC
CSVGSGEEYNEQFF
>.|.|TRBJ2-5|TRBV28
TGTGCCAGCAGACCGACTGTGCAAGAGACCCAGTACTTC
CASRPTVQETQYF
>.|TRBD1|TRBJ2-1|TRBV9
TGTGCCAGCACATCGGGACAGCCTTGGGATGAGCAGTTCTTC
CASTSGQPWDEQFF
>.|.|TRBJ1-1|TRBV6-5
TGTGCCAGCAGTTACACGTCAGGGGTATCAGCTTTCTTT
CASSYTSGVSAFF
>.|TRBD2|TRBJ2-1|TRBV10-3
TGTGCCATCAGTGCAGGGGTCGCGCGCGGGGGGGGCTCCTACAATGAGCAGTTCTTC
CAISAGVARGGGSYNEQFF
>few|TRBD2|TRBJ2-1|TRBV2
TGTGCCAGCAGGAGCGGGGGAGAGTACAATGAGCAGTTCTTC
CASRSGGEYNEQFF
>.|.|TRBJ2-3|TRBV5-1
TGCGCCAGCAGCTTTGGGGGGGGGCCCGAAGATACGCAGTATTTT
CASSFGGGPEDTQYF
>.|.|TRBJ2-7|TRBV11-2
TGTGCCAGCAGCTTAGGAGGGGGACCGGGGCAGTACTTC
CASSLGGGPGQYF
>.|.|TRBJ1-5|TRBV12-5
TGTGCTAGTGGTTTGGACAGTGCCTGGCCCCAGCATTTT
CASGLDSAWPQHF
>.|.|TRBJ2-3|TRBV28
TGTGCCACCCGTCGGTGGACAGATACGCAGTATTTT
CATRRWTDTQYF
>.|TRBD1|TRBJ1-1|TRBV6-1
TGTGCCAGCAGTGTAACAGGGGGCGGCACTGAAGCTTTCTTT
CASSVTGGGTEAFF
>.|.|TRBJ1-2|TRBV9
TGTGCCAGCAGCGTAGGTTGGGGGGCTAACTATGGCTACACCTTC
CASSVGWGANYGYTF